The clone carrying this T cell receptor beta chain has just one count. CDR1 is GTSNPN and CDR2 is SVGIG in the germline V gene (reference sequence). The CDR3 has 17 residues. J gave up 0 bases and V 4 bases, and 6 bases lay outside the gene matches. This specimen comes from a study of control samples from healthy donors and cancer patients. TCRdb's table, derived via immunoSEQ multiplex PCR, lists solely in-frame clones and lacks some. Here the sample spans around 160,000 clones, approximately 93% being singletons. The sequence was collected from a man between 18 and 35 years old in good health. The sequencing input was blood. This sequence joins TRBV30 and TRBJ1-6; 10 nucleotides align to TRBD1. In DNA form, the CDR3 reads TGTGCCTGGAACCCGGGACAGGGGATCTCCTATAATTCACCCCTCCACTTT. As protein: CAWNPGQGISYNSPLHF.